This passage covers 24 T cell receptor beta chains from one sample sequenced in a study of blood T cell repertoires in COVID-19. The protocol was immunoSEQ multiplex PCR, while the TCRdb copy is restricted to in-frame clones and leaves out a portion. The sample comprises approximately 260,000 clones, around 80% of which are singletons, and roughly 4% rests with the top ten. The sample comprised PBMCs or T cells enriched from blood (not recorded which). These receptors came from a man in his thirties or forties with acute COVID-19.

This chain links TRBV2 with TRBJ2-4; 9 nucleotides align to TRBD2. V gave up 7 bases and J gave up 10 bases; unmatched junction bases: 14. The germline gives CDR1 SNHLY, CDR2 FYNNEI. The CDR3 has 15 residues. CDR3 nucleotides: TGTGCCAGCAAGGACGAAGCGGGAGGCCGGGGGATTCAGTACTTC. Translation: CASKDEAGGRGIQYF. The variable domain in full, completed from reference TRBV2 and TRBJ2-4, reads EPEVTQTPSHQVTQMGQEVILRCVPISNHLYFYWYRQILGQKVEFLVSFYNNEISEKSEIFDDQFSVERPDGSNFTLKIRSTKLEDSAMYFCASKDEAGGRGIQYFGAGTRLSVL.

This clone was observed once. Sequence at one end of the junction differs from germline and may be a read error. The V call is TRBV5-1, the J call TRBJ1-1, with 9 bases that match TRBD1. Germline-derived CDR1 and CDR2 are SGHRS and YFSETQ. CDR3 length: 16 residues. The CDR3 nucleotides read TGTGCCAGCAGCACGACAGGGGGGGGAGTGAACACTGAAGCTTTCTTT. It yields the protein CASSTTGGGVNTEAFF.

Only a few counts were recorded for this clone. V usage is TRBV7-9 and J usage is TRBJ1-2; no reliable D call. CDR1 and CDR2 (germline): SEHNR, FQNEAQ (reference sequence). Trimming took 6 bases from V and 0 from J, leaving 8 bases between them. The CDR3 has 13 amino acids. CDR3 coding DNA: TGTGCCAGCAGAGATACAGCTAACTATGGCTACACCTTC. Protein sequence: CASRDTANYGYTF. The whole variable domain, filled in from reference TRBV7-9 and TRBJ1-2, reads DTGVSQNPRHKITKRGQNVTFRCDPISEHNRLYWYRQTLGQGPEFLTYFQNEAQLEKSRLLSDRFSAERPKGSFSTLEIQRTEQGDSAMYLCASRDTANYGYTFGSGTRLTVV.

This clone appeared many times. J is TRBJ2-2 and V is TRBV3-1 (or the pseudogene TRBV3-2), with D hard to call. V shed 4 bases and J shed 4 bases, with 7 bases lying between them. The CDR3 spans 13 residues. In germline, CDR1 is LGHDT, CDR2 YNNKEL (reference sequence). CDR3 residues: CASSPVSTGELFF. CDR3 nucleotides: TGTGCCAGCAGCCCCGTTAGCACCGGGGAGCTGTTTTTT.

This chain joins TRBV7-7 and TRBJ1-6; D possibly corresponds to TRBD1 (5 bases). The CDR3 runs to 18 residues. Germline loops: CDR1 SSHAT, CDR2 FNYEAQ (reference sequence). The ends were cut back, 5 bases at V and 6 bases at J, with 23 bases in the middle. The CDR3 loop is CASSPHRRIGGANSPLHF. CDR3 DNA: TGTGCCAGCAGCCCCCATCGGAGGATCGGGGGTGCTAATTCACCCCTCCACTTT.

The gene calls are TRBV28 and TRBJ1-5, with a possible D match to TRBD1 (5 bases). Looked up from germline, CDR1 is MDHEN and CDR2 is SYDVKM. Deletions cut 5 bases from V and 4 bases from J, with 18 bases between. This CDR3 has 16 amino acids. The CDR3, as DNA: TGTGCCAGCAGTCCCCATCGGTCGGGGGGAAATCAGCCCCAGCATTTT. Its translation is CASSPHRSGGNQPQHF. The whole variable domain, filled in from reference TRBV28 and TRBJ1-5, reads DVKVTQSSRYLVKRTGEKVFLECVQDMDHENMFWYRQDPGLGLRLIYFSYDVKMKEKGDIPEGYSVSREKKERFSLILESASTNQTSMYLCASSPHRSGGNQPQHFGDGTRLSIL.

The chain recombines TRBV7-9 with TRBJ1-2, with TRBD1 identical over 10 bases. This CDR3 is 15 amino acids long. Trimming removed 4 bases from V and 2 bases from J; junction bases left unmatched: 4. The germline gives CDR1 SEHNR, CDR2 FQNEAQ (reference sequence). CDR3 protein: CASSSKTGGNYGYTF. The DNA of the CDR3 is TGTGCCAGCAGCTCAAAGACAGGGGGCAACTATGGCTACACCTTC.

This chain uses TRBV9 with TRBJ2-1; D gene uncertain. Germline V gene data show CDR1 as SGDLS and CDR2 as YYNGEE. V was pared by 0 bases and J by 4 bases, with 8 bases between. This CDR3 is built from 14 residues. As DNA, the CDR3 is TGTGCCAGCAGCGTAGCCGCGGAATACAATGAGCAGTTCTTC. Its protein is CASSVAAEYNEQFF.

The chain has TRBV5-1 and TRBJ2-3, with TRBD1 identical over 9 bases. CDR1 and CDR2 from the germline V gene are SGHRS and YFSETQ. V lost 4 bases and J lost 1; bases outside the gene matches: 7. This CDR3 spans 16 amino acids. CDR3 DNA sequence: TGCGCCAGCAGCCGGGGGGACAGGGAGGGCACAGATACGCAGTATTTT. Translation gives CASSRGDREGTDTQYF. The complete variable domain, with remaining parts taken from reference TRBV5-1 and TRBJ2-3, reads KAGVTQTPRYLIKTRGQQVTLSCSPISGHRSVSWYQQTPGQGLQFLFEYFSETQRNKGNFPGRFSGRQFSNSRSEMNVSTLELGDSALYLCASSRGDREGTDTQYFGPGTRLTVL.

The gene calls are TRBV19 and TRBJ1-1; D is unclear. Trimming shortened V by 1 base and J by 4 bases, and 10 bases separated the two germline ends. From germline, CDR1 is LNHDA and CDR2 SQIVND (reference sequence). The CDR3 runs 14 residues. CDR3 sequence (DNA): TGTGCCAGTAGTATAGGTGGAGAGGGCACTGAAGCTTTCTTT. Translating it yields CASSIGGEGTEAFF.

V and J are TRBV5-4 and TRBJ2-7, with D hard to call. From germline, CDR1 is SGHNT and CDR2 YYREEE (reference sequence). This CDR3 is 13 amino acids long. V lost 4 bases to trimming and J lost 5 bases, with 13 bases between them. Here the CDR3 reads CASSVTSAHEQYV. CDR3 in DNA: TGTGCCAGCAGCGTGACATCAGCCCACGAGCAGTACGTC.

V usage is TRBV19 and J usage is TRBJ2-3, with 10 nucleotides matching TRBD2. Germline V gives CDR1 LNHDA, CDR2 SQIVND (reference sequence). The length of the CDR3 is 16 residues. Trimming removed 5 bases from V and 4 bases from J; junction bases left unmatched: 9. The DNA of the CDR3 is TGTGCCAGTAGTGGGAAAGCGGGAGGGGTAGCAGATACGCAGTATTTT. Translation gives CASSGKAGGVADTQYF.

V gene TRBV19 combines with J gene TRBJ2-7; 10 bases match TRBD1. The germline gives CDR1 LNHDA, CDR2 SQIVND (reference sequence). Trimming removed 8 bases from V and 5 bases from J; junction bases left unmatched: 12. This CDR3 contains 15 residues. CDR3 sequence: CASLRNRDRGHEQYV. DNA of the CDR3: TGTGCCAGTCTCCGAAACCGGGACAGGGGTCACGAGCAGTACGTC.

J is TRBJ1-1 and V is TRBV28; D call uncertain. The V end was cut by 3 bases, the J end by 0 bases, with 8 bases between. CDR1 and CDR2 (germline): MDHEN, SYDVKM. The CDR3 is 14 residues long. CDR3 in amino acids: CASSFSGMNTEAFF. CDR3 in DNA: TGTGCCAGCAGTTTCTCGGGAATGAACACTGAAGCTTTCTTT.

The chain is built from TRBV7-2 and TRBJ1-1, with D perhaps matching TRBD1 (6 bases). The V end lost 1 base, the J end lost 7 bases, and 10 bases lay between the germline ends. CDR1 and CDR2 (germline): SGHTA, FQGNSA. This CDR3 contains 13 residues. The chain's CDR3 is CASSLEVRGEAFF. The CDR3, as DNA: TGTGCCAGCAGCTTAGAGGTCAGGGGTGAAGCTTTCTTT.

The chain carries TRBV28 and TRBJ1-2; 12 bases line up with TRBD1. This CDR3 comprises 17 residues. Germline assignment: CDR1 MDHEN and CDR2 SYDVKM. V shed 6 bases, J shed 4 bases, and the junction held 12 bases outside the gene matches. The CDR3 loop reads CASRSPGQGARSYGYTF. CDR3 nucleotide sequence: TGTGCCAGCAGGTCCCCGGGACAGGGGGCGCGGAGCTATGGCTACACCTTC.

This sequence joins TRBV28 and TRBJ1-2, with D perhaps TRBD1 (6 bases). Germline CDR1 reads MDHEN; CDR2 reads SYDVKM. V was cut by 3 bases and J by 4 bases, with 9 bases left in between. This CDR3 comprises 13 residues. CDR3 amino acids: CASSFGQRYGYTF. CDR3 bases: TGTGCCAGCAGTTTTGGACAGCGCTATGGCTACACCTTC.

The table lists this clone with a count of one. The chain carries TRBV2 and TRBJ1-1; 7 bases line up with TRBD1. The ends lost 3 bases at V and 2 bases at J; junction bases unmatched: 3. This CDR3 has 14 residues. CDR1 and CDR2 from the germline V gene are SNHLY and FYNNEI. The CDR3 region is CASSEGQYNTEAFF. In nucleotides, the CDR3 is TGTGCCAGCAGTGAGGGACAGTACAACACTGAAGCTTTCTTT.

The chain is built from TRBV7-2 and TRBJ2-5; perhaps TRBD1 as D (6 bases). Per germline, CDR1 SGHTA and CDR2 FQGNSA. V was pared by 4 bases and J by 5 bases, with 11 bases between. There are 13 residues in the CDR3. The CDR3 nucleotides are TGTGCCAGCAGCTCCAGGGGCGGGGAGACCCAGTACTTC. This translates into CASSSRGGETQYF.

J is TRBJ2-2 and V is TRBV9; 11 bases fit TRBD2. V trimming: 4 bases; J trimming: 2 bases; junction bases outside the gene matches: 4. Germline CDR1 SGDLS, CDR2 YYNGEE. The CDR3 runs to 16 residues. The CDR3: CASSPGTSGNTGELFF. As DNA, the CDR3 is TGTGCCAGCAGCCCCGGGACTAGCGGTAACACCGGGGAGCTGTTTTTT.

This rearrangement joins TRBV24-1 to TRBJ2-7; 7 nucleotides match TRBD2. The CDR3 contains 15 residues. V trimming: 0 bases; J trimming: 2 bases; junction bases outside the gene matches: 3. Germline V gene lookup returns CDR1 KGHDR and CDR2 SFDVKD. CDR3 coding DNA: TGTGCCACCAGTGATTTGCGTGGACTAGCCTACGAGCAGTACGTC. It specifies CATSDLRGLAYEQYV.

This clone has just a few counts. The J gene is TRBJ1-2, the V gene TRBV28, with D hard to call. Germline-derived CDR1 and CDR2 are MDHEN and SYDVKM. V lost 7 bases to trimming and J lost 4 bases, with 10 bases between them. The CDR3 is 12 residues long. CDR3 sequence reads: CASISRGYGYTF. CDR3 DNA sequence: TGTGCCAGCATATCGCGCGGCTATGGCTACACCTTC.

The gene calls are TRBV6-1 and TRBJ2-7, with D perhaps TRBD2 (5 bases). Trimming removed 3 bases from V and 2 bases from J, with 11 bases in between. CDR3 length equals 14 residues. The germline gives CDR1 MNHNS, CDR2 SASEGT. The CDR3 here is CASSDRSGPYEQYV. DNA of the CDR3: TGTGCCAGCAGTGATAGGAGCGGACCCTACGAGCAGTACGTC.

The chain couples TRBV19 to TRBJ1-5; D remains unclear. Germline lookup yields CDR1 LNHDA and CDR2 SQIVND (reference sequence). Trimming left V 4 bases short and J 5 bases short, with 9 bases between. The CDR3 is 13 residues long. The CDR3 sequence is CASSTAKYQPQHF. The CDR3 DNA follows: TGTGCCAGTAGTACCGCTAAGTATCAGCCCCAGCATTTT.